There are a few counts of the clone carrying this T cell receptor beta chain. The antigen remains undetermined. The data stem from a study of T-cell memory formation after mild COVID-19. At the level of the study: Most TCR clusters belonged to a single donor.

Findings and limits, study-wide: Later expanders leaned CD4+, whereas day 15 to 85 contracting clones were balanced CD4/CD8.

cDNA libraries for TCR alpha and TCR beta, carrying sample barcodes and UMIs, came from 5'RACE with constant-segment primers. Each CDR3 protein is one row after TCRdb ran MiXCR on the 5' RACE reads. The table has hundreds of thousands of distinct CDR3 sequences, 25% to 30% seen once. The CDR3 contains 15 residues. Looked up from germline, CDR1 is MGHRA and CDR2 is YSYEKL. Trimming removed 8 bases from V and 0 bases from J, with 16 bases in between. Sequencing was carried out using PBMCs or a T cell subset sorted from them (not recorded which). The rearrangement joins TRBV4-1 to TRBJ1-1; maybe TRBD1 (6 bases). This receptor was identified in an adult woman who had mild COVID-19 (a few samples of this study predate the infection). Cell type and time point are not known. The CDR3: CASGAEGGLNTEAFF. CDR3 nucleotides: TGCGCCAGCGGCGCGGAGGGGGGCCTGAACACTGAAGCTTTCTTT.